This passage covers 17 T cell receptor beta chains from one sample sequenced in a study of T cell repertoires in cytomegalovirus infection. Antigens of these TCRs are unknown. Via MiXCR, TCRdb re-called the reads, giving one row per CDR3 protein. The sample carries about 920,000 distinct CDR3 sequences, 31% recorded once. The sequencing used cultured CD8+ T cells from PBMCs, collected from culture after CMV antigen stimulation. These receptors were obtained from a human donor in good health (CMV status not recorded). Some clones in this sample may be carry-over from other donors' samples.

This chain joins TRBV19 and TRBJ1-5, with 7 bases that match TRBD1. CDR1 and CDR2 from the germline V gene are LNHDA and SQIVND (reference sequence). The CDR3 has 14 residues. V gave up 4 bases and J gave up 4 bases; unmatched junction bases: 4. The CDR3 sequence: CASSTNRGNQPQHF. CDR3 in DNA: TGTGCCAGTAGTACAAACAGGGGTAATCAGCCCCAGCATTTT.

The chain combines TRBV4-3 with TRBJ1-4; 8 nucleotides match TRBD1. Trimming cost V 4 bases and J 0 bases; bases outside gene matches: 10. Germline-derived CDR1 and CDR2 are LGHNA and YSLEER. The CDR3 extends over 18 amino acids. CDR3 sequence: CASSRLKGQVATNEKLFF. For the CDR3, the DNA is TGCGCCAGCAGCCGCTTGAAGGGACAGGTTGCAACTAATGAAAAACTGTTTTTT.

This clonotype was recorded at least ten times. The rearrangement joins TRBV7-2 to TRBJ2-3; 12 positions match TRBD2. V lost 5 bases, J lost 5 bases, and 11 bases stayed unmatched. Germline CDR1 reads SGHTA; CDR2 reads FQGNSA. This CDR3 has 17 residues. CDR3 residues: CASSPPGLAGLRDTQYF. CDR3 sequence (DNA): TGTGCCAGCAGCCCACCGGGACTAGCGGGCCTGAGAGATACGCAGTATTTT.

This clonotype was observed at least ten times. The chain is built from TRBV7-8 and TRBJ2-3, with 8 positions matching TRBD2. Germline V CDR1 and CDR2: SGHVS, FQNEAQ. The V segment lost 1 base and the J segment 5 bases; nucleotides outside the gene matches: 8. CDR3 length: 16 amino acids. CDR3 nucleotides: TGTGCCAGCAGCTTAGGTCGCGGGGGGCCCCAAGATACGCAGTATTTT. Its protein is CASSLGRGGPQDTQYF.

This clonotype was detected a few times. The chain recombines TRBV6-5 with TRBJ2-1, with a weak D call TRBD1 (6 bases). The germline gives CDR1 MNHEY, CDR2 SVGAGI. Trimming stripped 7 bases from V and 2 bases from J, with 15 bases between. This CDR3 is built from 15 residues. The CDR3 region has the DNA TGTGCCAGCACTTGGACAGATTCAGCCTACAATGAGCAGTTCTTC. It is translated as CASTWTDSAYNEQFF.

This clonotype was observed many times. The CDR3 region has the DNA TGTGCCAGCAGCTTAGCTACCCGTGAAGCTTTCTTT. This translates into CASSLATREAFF. This sequence joins TRBV7-9 and TRBJ1-1; D is ambiguous. This CDR3 has 12 residues. The germline V gene has CDR1 SEHNR and CDR2 FQNEAQ (reference sequence). The V end lost 0 bases, the J end lost 7 bases, and 6 bases lay between the germline ends.

This clonotype has only a few counts. The CDR3 DNA follows: TGTGCCAGCAGGCCACAGGGCAATGAGCAGTTCTTC. It codes for CASRPQGNEQFF. The chain employs TRBV6-1 and TRBJ2-1, with D perhaps TRBD1 (6 bases). Germline values: CDR1 MNHNS, CDR2 SASEGT. The germline V and J ends were trimmed by 6 bases and 6 bases, with 9 bases remaining between them. CDR3 length: 12 residues.

The chain is built from TRBV7-9 and TRBJ2-1; 7 nucleotides line up with TRBD1. The CDR3 length is 15 residues. CDR1 SEHNR and CDR2 FQNEAQ come from the germline V gene (reference sequence). V dropped 4 bases and J dropped 6; count of bases not matched to a gene: 9. This CDR3 reads CASSSWTGDGNEQFF. The CDR3 bases are TGTGCCAGCAGCTCATGGACAGGAGACGGCAATGAGCAGTTCTTC.

This chain links TRBV6-4 with TRBJ2-7; no definite D call. The CDR3 runs 15 residues. Germline CDR1 reads MRHNA; CDR2 reads SNTAGT. V was trimmed by 5 bases and J by 3 bases, leaving 17 bases between them. CDR3 DNA: TGTGCCAGCAGTCATAACACCCCTGGCCACTACGAGCAGTACGTC. Protein sequence: CASSHNTPGHYEQYV.

The chain links TRBV5-1 to TRBJ2-3, with 9 bases aligning to TRBD2. Germline CDR1 SGHRS, CDR2 YFSETQ. This CDR3 comprises 19 residues. V lost 0 bases, J lost 1 base, and 12 bases stayed unmatched. CDR3 amino acids: CASSLEGVGGGAGTDTQYF. As DNA, the CDR3 is TGCGCCAGCAGCTTGGAAGGTGTGGGCGGGGGGGCCGGCACAGATACGCAGTATTTT.

This clonotype was seen repeatedly, ten times or more. The chain has TRBV6-1 and TRBJ1-1; D is uncertain. This CDR3 comprises 15 residues. The germline V gene encodes CDR1 MNHNS and CDR2 SASEGT. V lost 5 bases and J lost 1, with 14 bases in between. The CDR3 reads CASSPQQLPNTEAFF. As DNA, the CDR3 is TGTGCCAGCAGTCCCCAACAGCTACCGAACACTGAAGCTTTCTTT.

This clonotype has a handful of counts. The chain is built from TRBV7-6 and TRBJ2-7; D is perhaps TRBD2 (5 bases). The V gene's germline CDR1 is SGHVS and CDR2 FNYEAQ. The CDR3 sequence is 14 residues long. Trimming took 3 bases from V and 3 from J, leaving 12 bases between them. CDR3 DNA: TGTGCCAGCAGCTTTTCAGCGGATGGCTACGAGCAGTACGTC. Translated: CASSFSADGYEQYV.

Worth noting for this clonotype: Sequence at one end of the junction differs from germline and may be a read error. The chain carries TRBV7-7 and TRBJ2-3; TRBD2 matches at 8 bases. The CDR3 spans 15 residues. Germline CDR1 is SSHAT and CDR2 is FNYEAQ (reference sequence). The DNA of the CDR3 is TGTGCTAGCAGCACGGGGGGGGGGGCCACAGATACGCAGTATTTT. Translating gives CASSTGGGATDTQYF.

A few counts support this clonotype. The chain has TRBV6-5 and TRBJ2-3; perhaps TRBD2 as D (6 bases). The CDR3 extends over 16 amino acids. Germline lookup yields CDR1 MNHEY and CDR2 SVGAGI. The V gene lost 2 bases and the J gene lost 0 bases, with 12 bases spanning the gap. Written as DNA, the CDR3 is TGTGCCAGCAGTTACGAGTTAGCGGATAGCACAGATACGCAGTATTTT. It specifies CASSYELADSTDTQYF.

The genes are TRBV28 and TRBJ2-3, with a tentative D call TRBD2 (5 bases). V lost 7 bases, J lost 5 bases, and 16 bases lay in between. Germline V CDR1 and CDR2: MDHEN, SYDVKM. The CDR3 has 14 amino acids. In DNA, the CDR3 is TGTGCCAGCACCCCGGTTGAGGGTCGAGATACGCAGTATTTT. It codes for CASTPVEGRDTQYF.

This clonotype was found a few times. The chain uses TRBV12-3 or TRBV12-4 and TRBJ2-4; D possibly corresponds to TRBD2 (5 bases). Deletions cut 5 bases from V and 3 bases from J, with 26 bases between. There are 19 residues in the CDR3. The CDR3 DNA is TGTGCCAGCAGTCCCCCCTCTTCGGACTCCCTAAGGGACAAAAACATTCAGTACTTC. Encoded protein: CASSPPSSDSLRDKNIQYF.

This clonotype has only a few counts. The gene calls are TRBV7-9 and TRBJ2-5, with 9 positions matching TRBD1. Per the germline V gene, CDR1 is SEHNR and CDR2 is FQNEAQ (reference sequence). The V segment lost 5 bases and the J segment 2 bases; nucleotides outside the gene matches: 6. The CDR3 has 15 amino acids. CDR3 protein: CASSAGTGRQETQYF. The CDR3 coding sequence is TGTGCCAGCAGCGCAGGGACAGGGAGGCAAGAGACCCAGTACTTC. Supplemented by reference TRBV7-9 and TRBJ2-5, the full variable domain reads DTGVSQNPRHKITKRGQNVTFRCDPISEHNRLYWYRQTLGQGPEFLTYFQNEAQLEKSRLLSDRFSAERPKGSFSTLEIQRTEQGDSAMYLCASSAGTGRQETQYFGPGTRLLVL.